This T cell receptor beta chain was sequenced in a study of cytomegalovirus exposure and HLA in healthy donors. The germline V gene has CDR1 SNHLY and CDR2 FYNNEI. This CDR3 is 14 amino acids long. V lost 10 bases and J lost 1, with 16 bases in between. Amplification used 60 Vbeta primers and 13 Jbeta primers. Some clones are missing from TCRdb's copy, which holds only in-frame ones; the method was immunoSEQ multiplex PCR. The sample lists 100,000 to 150,000 clones; 74% were seen once. Sequenced: PBMCs. The chain uses TRBV2 and TRBJ1-1; D might be TRBD1 (6 bases). The clonotype was recovered from a woman aged 45-59 years in good health and CMV-seropositive. For the CDR3, the DNA is TGTGCCAACCACAGGGACCGAACGAACACTGAAGCTTTCTTT. Encoded protein: CANHRDRTNTEAFF.